This entry lists 30 T cell receptor beta chains sequenced from one sample in a study of blood T cell repertoires in COVID-19. The assay was immunoSEQ multiplex PCR, and TCRdb's table has in-frame clones only and misses some. The sample yields about 160,000 clones, about 80% seen once. Sequencing was done on a sample of peripheral blood. Source of these receptors: an elderly woman with acute or convalescent COVID-19.

V and J are TRBV19 and TRBJ1-1, with TRBD1 matching 11 bases. The V segment lost 5 bases and the J segment 4 bases; nucleotides outside the gene matches: 9. CDR3 length: 16 residues. Germline V gene sequence: CDR1 LNHDA, CDR2 SQIVND (reference sequence). Here the CDR3 DNA reads TGTGCCAGTAGTTCCTCAGCCGGGACAGGGGGCACTGAAGCTTTCTTT. Translating gives CASSSSAGTGGTEAFF.

The chain carries TRBV11-2 and TRBJ2-1; no reliable D call. The CDR3 loop spans 13 amino acids. The germline gives CDR1 SGHAT, CDR2 FQNNGV. With 5 bases removed from V and 8 bases from J, the gap between germline ends came to 13 bases. As DNA, the CDR3 is TGTGCCAGCAGCCAACGAAGGAGATATGAGCAGTTCTTC. Encoded protein: CASSQRRRYEQFF.

The V and J genes are TRBV14 and TRBJ2-3; unclear D gene. V was cut by 1 base and J by 10 bases, with 9 bases left in between. Germline V gene sequence: CDR1 SGHDN, CDR2 FVKESK. The CDR3 loop spans 12 amino acids. This CDR3 reads CASSQGPAAQYF. The DNA of the CDR3 is TGTGCCAGCAGCCAAGGGCCCGCGGCGCAGTATTTT.

The gene calls are TRBV27 and TRBJ2-1; D perhaps matches TRBD1 (6 bases). Trimming took 0 bases from V and 0 from J, leaving 9 bases between them. The CDR3 has 16 residues. Germline V CDR1 and CDR2: MNHEY, SMNVEV (reference sequence). CDR3 in amino acids: CASSLSTGSSYNEQFF. CDR3 sequence (DNA): TGTGCCAGCAGTTTATCAACAGGGAGCTCCTACAATGAGCAGTTCTTC.

The V gene is TRBV5-1, the J gene TRBJ2-3; D call uncertain. CDR1 and CDR2 (germline): SGHRS, YFSETQ. Trimming pared 9 bases from V and 1 base from J, leaving 15 bases between. The CDR3 extends over 14 amino acids. The CDR3 bases are TGCGCCAACCCTAGGAGTCACCGCACAGATACGCAGTATTTT. As protein: CANPRSHRTDTQYF. Full variable domain (remainder filled in from reference TRBV5-1 and TRBJ2-3): KAGVTQTPRYLIKTRGQQVTLSCSPISGHRSVSWYQQTPGQGLQFLFEYFSETQRNKGNFPGRFSGRQFSNSRSEMNVSTLELGDSALYLCANPRSHRTDTQYFGPGTRLTVL.

The chain recombines TRBV2 with TRBJ2-1, with 8 bases aligning to TRBD2. CDR1 is SNHLY, CDR2 FYNNEI, per germline. The junction had 6 bases not matched to a gene; V was cut back by 6 bases and J by 5 bases. The CDR3 length is 14 residues. The chain's CDR3 is CASSLAGNNNEQFF. CDR3 bases: TGTGCCAGCAGCCTAGCGGGTAACAACAATGAGCAGTTCTTC.

CDR3 bases: TGTGCCACCTCAATAGGCGGGCCAAATAGCAATCAGCCCCAGCATTTT. Protein product: CATSIGGPNSNQPQHF. The V and J genes are TRBV11-3 and TRBJ1-5; D gene ambiguous. V lost 10 bases to trimming and J lost 0 bases, with 19 bases between them. The CDR3 contains 16 residues. Germline V gene lookup returns CDR1 SGHNT and CDR2 YENEEA.

The chain uses TRBV7-9 and TRBJ2-5; TRBD2 aligns across 10 bases. The CDR3 consists of 15 residues. The V segment lost 1 base and the J segment 4 bases; nucleotides outside the gene matches: 3. CDR1 SEHNR and CDR2 FQNEAQ come from the germline V gene (reference sequence). The CDR3 loop is CASSLVAGGGETQYF. For the CDR3, the DNA is TGTGCCAGCAGCTTAGTAGCGGGAGGAGGAGAGACCCAGTACTTC.

The V gene is TRBV2, the J gene TRBJ1-6; no clear D. Between the trimmed V and J ends, which lost 5 bases and 6 bases, there was a span of 5 bases. This CDR3 region has 12 residues. The germline gives CDR1 SNHLY, CDR2 FYNNEI. The CDR3, as DNA: TGTGCCAGCAGTCTCGTTAATTCACCCCTCCACTTT. This translates into CASSLVNSPLHF.

The chain combines TRBV29-1 with TRBJ2-2; 8 positions match TRBD2. V was clipped by 1 base and J by 2 bases; unmatched bases: 6. CDR3 length: 16 residues. Germline CDR1 reads SQVTM; CDR2 reads ANQGSEA. The DNA for the CDR3 is TGCAGCGTTGAAGGCCTCGGGGGGGTAAACACCGGGGAGCTGTTTTTT. This gives the protein CSVEGLGGVNTGELFF.

The J gene is TRBJ2-7, the V gene TRBV5-6; D remains ambiguous. V lost 1 base and J 7 bases, leaving 15 bases between the germline ends. CDR3 length: 14 amino acids. Germline V gene data show CDR1 as SGHDT and CDR2 as YYEEEE. DNA for the CDR3: TGTGCCAGCAGCTTGCTTGGTTCCCCCGGGGAGCAGTACTTC. It yields the protein CASSLLGSPGEQYF.

The genes are TRBV6-6 and TRBJ1-1, with D perhaps matching TRBD1 (6 bases). In germline, CDR1 is MNHNY, CDR2 SVGAGI (reference sequence). V gave up 6 bases and J gave up 3 bases, with 17 bases separating them. This CDR3 is 15 amino acids long. This CDR3 reads CASRTTGWVDTEAFF. CDR3 nucleotides: TGTGCCAGCAGGACCACAGGGTGGGTCGACACTGAAGCTTTCTTT.

The chain combines TRBV18 with TRBJ2-7, with a tentative D call TRBD1 (6 bases). CDR3 size: 13 residues. V was cut by 1 base and J by 3 bases, with 7 bases left in between. CDR1 and CDR2 from the germline V gene are KGHSH and LQKENI. The CDR3 is CASSPRQDYEQYF. The CDR3 coding sequence is TGTGCCAGCTCACCACGACAGGACTACGAGCAGTACTTC.

This clone was counted a few times. As DNA, the CDR3 is TGCGCCAGCAGCTTGGAGCACGGGGGAGAGACCCAGTACTTC. This encodes CASSLEHGGETQYF. The rearrangement links TRBV5-1 to TRBJ2-5; a possible D gene is TRBD2 (6 bases). CDR1 and CDR2 from the germline V gene are SGHRS and YFSETQ. V was pared by 0 bases and J by 4 bases, with 10 bases between. The CDR3 is made up of 14 amino acids.

The chain recombines TRBV28 with TRBJ1-2, with 10 positions matching TRBD1. V lost 6 bases to trimming and J lost 0 bases; unmatched junction nucleotides: 7. Germline V gives CDR1 MDHEN, CDR2 SYDVKM. CDR3 size: 16 residues. CDR3 DNA sequence: TGTGCCAGCAGCGGACAGGGGGAGCCCTCTAACTATGGCTACACCTTC. Amino acids: CASSGQGEPSNYGYTF.

The rearrangement joins TRBV6-6 to TRBJ2-1; 9 bases match TRBD2. Germline V gene lookup returns CDR1 MNHNY and CDR2 SVGAGI (reference sequence). Losses at the gene ends were 8 bases for V and 5 bases for J; bases not matched to a gene: 10. The CDR3 has 15 amino acids. CDR3 in DNA: TGTGCCAGCTCCACCGGGGTAGCGGGAGACAATGAGCAGTTCTTC. As protein: CASSTGVAGDNEQFF.

The chain recombines TRBV5-8 with TRBJ1-2; 7 nucleotides align to TRBD1. The CDR3 is 14 amino acids. The germline gives CDR1 SGHTS, CDR2 YDEGEE. V shed 4 bases, J shed 3 bases, and the junction held 6 bases outside the gene matches. CDR3 bases: TGTGCCAGCAGCCTGACAGGGACGGACTATGGCTACACCTTC. Translating gives CASSLTGTDYGYTF.

The rearrangement links TRBV9 to TRBJ2-1; weak D call: TRBD2 (6 bases). Per the germline V gene, CDR1 is SGDLS and CDR2 is YYNGEE. V was shortened by 0 bases and J by 7 bases, with 8 bases between the two germline ends. This CDR3 has 13 amino acids. DNA of the CDR3: TGTGCCAGCAGCGTAGGGAGCGGGAATGAGCAGTTCTTC. It codes for CASSVGSGNEQFF.

This chain connects TRBV6-5 to TRBJ1-5; 7 bases line up with TRBD1. J gave up 4 bases and V 6 bases, and 9 bases lay outside the gene matches. The CDR3 extends over 15 amino acids. Germline V gene data show CDR1 as MNHEY and CDR2 as SVGAGI. The CDR3 DNA reads as TGTGCCAGCAGAGGAACAGGGGTTACGAATCAGCCCCAGCATTTT. It specifies CASRGTGVTNQPQHF.

There are a few counts of this clone. The genes are TRBV6-5 and TRBJ2-1; 12 bases line up with TRBD2. CDR1 is MNHEY, CDR2 SVGAGI, per germline. The trim removed 4 bases at V and 8 bases at J, leaving 6 bases unmatched. The CDR3 loop spans 15 amino acids. The CDR3: CASSSGLAGIDEQFF. DNA for the CDR3: TGTGCCAGCAGTTCAGGACTAGCGGGAATCGATGAGCAGTTCTTC.

The chain links TRBV2 to TRBJ1-1, with 7 nucleotides matching TRBD1. V shed 6 bases, J shed 6 bases, and the junction held 7 bases outside the gene matches. Germline CDR1 is SNHLY and CDR2 is FYNNEI. The CDR3 is 13 residues long. This CDR3 is CASRPWTGPEAFF. The CDR3 DNA reads as TGTGCCAGCAGGCCTTGGACAGGCCCTGAAGCTTTCTTT.

The J gene is TRBJ2-7, the V gene TRBV9; 9 bases agree with TRBD1. V shed 2 bases, J shed 2 bases, and the junction held 5 bases outside the gene matches. This CDR3 region has 15 residues. Germline V lookup: CDR1 SGDLS, CDR2 YYNGEE. CDR3 bases: TGTGCCAGCAGCGTTACAGGGGGCGGCCCCTACGAGCAGTACTTC. It translates to CASSVTGGGPYEQYF.

CDR3 in DNA: TGTGCCAGCAGTTTCTGGCGGGAGGCGGGGGAGACCCAGTACTTC. It yields the protein CASSFWREAGETQYF. This sequence joins TRBV27 and TRBJ2-5; 8 bases are a match to TRBD2. Germline CDR1 is MNHEY and CDR2 is SMNVEV (reference sequence). This CDR3 is 15 amino acids long. V lost 3 bases and J lost 5; bases outside the gene matches: 8.

The chain links TRBV7-6 to TRBJ1-1, with a weak D call TRBD1 (5 bases). V was clipped by 5 bases and J by 1 base, with 8 bases between them. This CDR3 comprises 13 residues. Germline V CDR1 and CDR2: SGHVS, FNYEAQ. The CDR3 sequence: CASSTQENTEAFF. CDR3 sequence (DNA): TGTGCCAGCAGCACACAGGAGAACACTGAAGCTTTCTTT.

The gene calls are TRBV29-1 and TRBJ2-7; 8 nucleotides line up with TRBD1. This CDR3 is 12 amino acids long. V lost 7 bases, J lost 4 bases, and 6 bases stayed unmatched. Per the germline V gene, CDR1 is SQVTM and CDR2 is ANQGSEA. In nucleotides, the CDR3 is TGCAGCGCCGACACAGGGGGTTACGAGCAGTACTTC. Translation gives CSADTGGYEQYF.

The rearrangement uses TRBV7-8 and TRBJ1-6; 7 bases agree with TRBD1. Looked up from germline, CDR1 is SGHVS and CDR2 is FQNEAQ. The CDR3 spans 16 residues. The J segment lost 5 bases and the V segment lost 3 bases, leaving 7 bases of the junction unmatched. As DNA, the CDR3 is TGTGCCAGCAGCTTTCGTGTGGACAGGAATAATTCACCCCTCCACTTT. It codes for CASSFRVDRNNSPLHF.

The rearrangement joins TRBV10-1 to TRBJ2-2; 9 bases line up with TRBD1. This CDR3 is built from 16 residues. With 9 bases clipped from V and 3 bases from J, the junction kept 11 bases outside the gene matches. Germline V gene data show CDR1 as WNHNN and CDR2 as SYGVQD (reference sequence). The CDR3 reads CARRGQGSGHTGELFF. DNA of the CDR3: TGCGCCAGGAGGGGACAGGGCTCCGGTCACACCGGGGAGCTGTTTTTT.

This clone was seen a few times. The rearrangement uses TRBV10-3 and TRBJ1-5; 8 positions match TRBD1. V was pared by 0 bases and J by 6 bases, with 7 bases of the junction left unmatched. Germline V gives CDR1 ENHRY, CDR2 SYGVKD. This CDR3 is built from 16 residues. DNA of the CDR3: TGTGCCATCAGTGAGTCGGTAGACAGGGGAAGTCAGCCCCAGCATTTT. Its translation is CAISESVDRGSQPQHF.

The J gene is TRBJ1-5, the V gene TRBV19; perhaps TRBD1 as D (6 bases). The CDR3 covers 15 residues. Germline loops: CDR1 LNHDA, CDR2 SQIVND (reference sequence). V shed 9 bases and J shed 4 bases, with 19 bases lying between them. CDR3 region: CASQTPRRGNQPQHF. The DNA for the CDR3 is TGTGCCAGCCAGACCCCCCGTAGGGGGAATCAGCCCCAGCATTTT.

The chain carries TRBV18 and TRBJ2-7; D gene unclear. Trimming cost V 3 bases and J 6 bases, with 18 bases left between them. CDR1 and CDR2 from the germline V gene are KGHSH and LQKENI. This CDR3 region has 15 residues. CDR3 residues: CASSPYRPGTPEQYF. CDR3 bases: TGTGCCAGCTCACCCTACAGACCAGGTACCCCCGAGCAGTACTTC.